This entry describes one T cell receptor beta chain. What it binds is not known. At one boundary the junction diverges from the germline segment, which might be a read error. The sample comes from a study of T cell repertoires in cytomegalovirus infection. There are 13 residues in the CDR3. Germline values: CDR1 SGHVS, CDR2 FNYEAQ. TCRdb fed the reads into MiXCR, producing one record per CDR3 protein. The top ten hold 13% of the sample, which has approximately 990,000 distinct CDR3 sequences, approximately 33% seen once. The receptor comes from a human donor in good health (CMV status not recorded). Some clones in this sample may be carry-over from other donors' samples. The chain joins TRBV7-6 to TRBJ1-1; D unresolved. The sequencing used cultured CD8+ T cells from PBMCs, collected from culture after CMV antigen stimulation. As DNA, the CDR3 is TGTGCCAGCAGCTTGCAGGTGAACGCTGAAGCTTTCTTT. Translation: CASSLQVNAEAFF.